The 16 T cell receptor beta chains below were found in one sample sequenced in a study of blood T cell repertoires in COVID-19. Data came from immunoSEQ multiplex PCR; TCRdb stores just in-frame clones and leaves some out. The table has about 220,000 clones, roughly 80% seen once. What was sequenced was peripheral blood. The receptors shown here come from a woman in her seventies with acute or convalescent COVID-19.

The chain links TRBV20-1 to TRBJ1-1, with D perhaps matching TRBD1 (5 bases). V shed 3 bases and J shed 1 base, with 15 bases lying between them. Germline-derived CDR1 and CDR2 are DFQATT and SNEGSKA (reference sequence). CDR3 length: 15 residues. The chain's CDR3 is CSASSRARTNTEAFF. The CDR3 DNA follows: TGCAGTGCTAGTAGCAGGGCTCGGACGAACACTGAAGCTTTCTTT.

The V call is TRBV12-3 or TRBV12-4, the J call TRBJ2-7; no clear D. V was cut by 5 bases and J by 4 bases, with 6 bases left in between. This CDR3 comprises 11 residues. The CDR3 spells CASSIQYEQYF. CDR3 DNA sequence: TGTGCCAGCAGTATCCAATACGAGCAGTACTTC.

The chain uses TRBV7-9 and TRBJ2-1; 10 bases line up with TRBD1. The junction had 11 bases not matched to a gene; V was cut back by 5 bases and J by 10 bases. This CDR3 spans 15 amino acids. The germline V gene encodes CDR1 SEHNR and CDR2 FQNEAQ (reference sequence). The CDR3 here is CASSQGQGEENEQFF. The CDR3 bases are TGTGCCAGCAGCCAAGGACAGGGGGAGGAGAACGAGCAGTTCTTC. Looking up the rest from reference TRBV7-9 and TRBJ2-1 gives the full variable domain: DTGVSQNPRHKITKRGQNVTFRCDPISEHNRLYWYRQTLGQGPEFLTYFQNEAQLEKSRLLSDRFSAERPKGSFSTLEIQRTEQGDSAMYLCASSQGQGEENEQFFGPGTRLTVL.

The table lists this clone with a count of one. The chain recombines TRBV6-5 with TRBJ2-5, with 8 nucleotides matching TRBD2. The CDR3 loop spans 14 amino acids. After removal of 5 bases from V and 5 bases from J, the junction contained 7 bases not matched to a gene. CDR1 is MNHEY and CDR2 is SVGAGI in the germline V gene. This chain's CDR3 is CASSIGGAGETQYF. The CDR3 DNA reads as TGTGCCAGCAGTATCGGGGGGGCGGGTGAGACCCAGTACTTC.

This chain uses TRBV18 with TRBJ1-3; 8 nucleotides match TRBD1. With 2 bases clipped from V and 2 bases from J, the junction kept 5 bases outside the gene matches. The CDR3 length is 16 residues. Germline CDR1 KGHSH, CDR2 LQKENI. CDR3 nucleotides: TGTGCCAGCTCACCATCGCAGGGGGCGACTGGAAACACCATATATTTT. Translated: CASSPSQGATGNTIYF.

The chain couples TRBV11-2 to TRBJ2-3; no reliable D call. Trimming stripped 4 bases from V and 2 bases from J, with 10 bases between. Germline V lookup: CDR1 SGHAT, CDR2 FQNNGV. The CDR3 covers 14 residues. In nucleotides, the CDR3 is TGTGCCAGCAGCTCCCCGGAGCCCACAGATACGCAGTATTTT. Translating it yields CASSSPEPTDTQYF.

The V call is TRBV10-1, the J call TRBJ2-2, with D possibly being TRBD2 (6 bases). The CDR3 totals 14 residues. The germline V gene encodes CDR1 WNHNN and CDR2 SYGVQD (reference sequence). Trimming took 7 bases from V and 2 from J, leaving 11 bases between them. The CDR3 loop reads CASTARGNTGELFF. The CDR3 coding sequence is TGCGCCAGCACCGCGCGGGGTAACACCGGGGAGCTGTTTTTT.

V and J are TRBV7-2 and TRBJ2-5, with no clear D. CDR3 length: 14 amino acids. Trimming removed 3 bases from V and 2 bases from J, with 10 bases in between. Germline V gene data show CDR1 as SGHTA and CDR2 as FQGNSA. CDR3 in amino acids: CASSFRAFQETQYF. CDR3 bases: TGTGCCAGCAGCTTCAGAGCGTTTCAAGAGACCCAGTACTTC.

J is TRBJ2-3 and V is TRBV28; 14 nucleotides match TRBD2. V was clipped by 4 bases and J by 4 bases; unmatched bases: 4. Germline-derived CDR1 and CDR2 are MDHEN and SYDVKM. The CDR3 spans 16 residues. In DNA form, the CDR3 reads TGTGCCAGCAGTTCGACTAGCGGGGGGGCCCCAGATACGCAGTATTTT. This sequence encodes CASSSTSGGAPDTQYF.

The rearrangement uses TRBV19 and TRBJ1-6; the match to TRBD1 covers 7 bases. V shed 1 base, J shed 14 bases, and the junction held 8 bases outside the gene matches. The CDR3 runs to 14 residues. The V gene's germline CDR1 is LNHDA and CDR2 SQIVND (reference sequence). In nucleotides, the CDR3 is TGTGCCAGTAGTATAGGGGACAGAATTACGGCCCTCCACTTT. Residues: CASSIGDRITALHF.

There are a few counts of this clone. The chain couples TRBV18 to TRBJ2-6; TRBD1 is a possible D gene (6 bases). The germline CDR1 and CDR2 sequences are KGHSH and LQKENI. The V end was cut by 3 bases, the J end by 0 bases, with 12 bases between. This CDR3 is built from 17 residues. This CDR3 is CASSPQGPSSGANVLTF. CDR3 DNA: TGTGCCAGCTCACCCCAGGGGCCAAGCTCTGGGGCCAACGTCCTGACTTTC. The full variable domain, completed using reference TRBV18 and TRBJ2-6, is NAGVMQNPRHLVRRRGQEARLRCSPMKGHSHVYWYRQLPEEGLKFMVYLQKENIIDESGMPKERFSAEFPKEGPSILRIQQVVRGDSAAYFCASSPQGPSSGANVLTFGAGSRLTVL.

The chain joins TRBV30 to TRBJ1-1, with D unclear. The length of the CDR3 is 14 residues. V was trimmed by 1 base and J by 9 bases, leaving 18 bases between them. Germline V gives CDR1 GTSNPN, CDR2 SVGIG (reference sequence). The CDR3 loop reads CAWSGRGSGIKAFF. CDR3 sequence (DNA): TGTGCCTGGAGTGGGAGAGGAAGTGGTATTAAAGCTTTCTTT.

This chain connects TRBV6-4 to TRBJ2-7, with D possibly TRBD2 on 7 matching bases. The CDR3 extends over 15 amino acids. The ends were cut back, 4 bases at V and 2 bases at J, with 15 bases in the middle. Germline V gene sequence: CDR1 MRHNA, CDR2 SNTAGT. The CDR3 reads CASSAGGGPPYEQYF. The DNA of the CDR3 is TGTGCCAGCAGTGCGGGCGGGGGCCCTCCCTACGAGCAGTACTTC.

The J gene is TRBJ2-7, the V gene TRBV6-5; 9 bases agree with TRBD1. From germline, CDR1 is MNHEY and CDR2 SVGAGI. The J segment lost 2 bases and the V segment lost 5 bases, leaving 4 bases of the junction unmatched. This CDR3 contains 14 residues. Written as DNA, the CDR3 is TGTGCCAGCAGTAGACAGGGGGGAGCCTACGAGCAGTACTTC. Translation gives CASSRQGGAYEQYF.

The gene calls are TRBV9 and TRBJ1-2, with 7 bases matching TRBD1. This CDR3 spans 14 amino acids. V lost 5 bases to trimming and J lost 7 bases; unmatched junction nucleotides: 11. CDR1 is SGDLS and CDR2 is YYNGEE in the germline V gene. CDR3 residues: CASRADRDFAGYTF. CDR3 nucleotide sequence: TGTGCCAGCAGAGCAGACAGGGACTTTGCTGGCTACACCTTC.

The chain employs TRBV11-2 and TRBJ1-2, with D hard to call. Deletions cut 5 bases from V and 8 bases from J, with 18 bases between. CDR1 and CDR2 from the germline V gene are SGHAT and FQNNGV. The CDR3 covers 14 residues. The CDR3 reads CASSTSFVGGGYTF. The CDR3 DNA reads TGTGCCAGCAGCACCAGCTTCGTAGGAGGCGGCTACACCTTC.